The clone carrying this T cell receptor beta chain was seen more than once but under ten times. The protocol was immunoSEQ multiplex PCR, while the TCRdb copy is restricted to in-frame clones and leaves out a portion. The profile covers approximately 250,000 clones, with around 90% appearing a single time and roughly 4.3% taken by the ten largest. Recruits, aged about 18 to 95 years, lived in about two dozen US areas. Self-reported history from a screening survey and questionnaire set each donor's cohort. These data originate in a study of blood T cell repertoires in COVID-19. Study context: Some COVID-19 samples were acute and others convalescent; all came from the United States, Italy and Spain. Sample material is recorded as cDNA or gDNA derived from T cells, B-cell-depleted T cells, or PBMCs.

This CDR3 contains 15 residues. The germline V gene encodes CDR1 MNHEY and CDR2 SVGEGT. V gave up 6 bases and J gave up 3 bases; unmatched junction bases: 6. The specimen sequenced was PBMCs or T cells enriched from blood (not recorded which). The genes are TRBV6-2 or TRBV6-3 and TRBJ2-3; TRBD2 matches 10 bases. This TCR was sampled from a woman aged 30 to 39 with acute COVID-19. The CDR3 loop is CASSFLAGVTDTQYF. In nucleotides, the CDR3 is TGTGCCAGCAGCTTCCTAGCGGGAGTTACAGATACGCAGTATTTT.